A single sample is the source of the 20 T cell receptor beta chains below, sequenced in a study of blood T cell repertoires in COVID-19. TCRdb's table, derived via immunoSEQ multiplex PCR, lists solely in-frame clones and lacks some. Seen here are 250,000 to 400,000 clones, approximately 87% observed once, and the top ten hold roughly 2.9%. Sequenced input: peripheral blood. The receptors shown here come from a woman between 25 and 40 years old with COVID-19, enrolled during active disease.

The genes are TRBV14 and TRBJ1-6; 8 bases are a match to TRBD1. Germline-derived CDR1 and CDR2 are SGHDN and FVKESK. The CDR3 length is 14 residues. Trimming cost V 4 bases and J 8 bases; bases outside gene matches: 4. The chain's CDR3 is CASSLTGGHSPLHF. The CDR3 region has the DNA TGTGCCAGCAGCCTTACAGGGGGGCATTCACCCCTCCACTTT.

CDR3: CATSGTSGYNEQFF. The CDR3 DNA is TGTGCCACATCCGGGACTAGCGGATACAATGAGCAGTTCTTC. The V and J genes are TRBV24-1 and TRBJ2-1; 11 nucleotides align to TRBD2. Germline V gives CDR1 KGHDR, CDR2 SFDVKD. The CDR3 runs 14 residues. V gave up 10 bases and J gave up 4 bases; unmatched junction bases: 5.

CDR3: CASSSTSLNTGELFF. The CDR3 DNA reads TGTGCCAGCAGTTCAACTAGCCTGAACACCGGGGAGCTGTTTTTT. The chain couples TRBV28 to TRBJ2-2; the D gene is possibly TRBD2 (6 bases). The CDR3 loop spans 15 amino acids. The ends were cut back, 4 bases at V and 1 base at J, with 10 bases in the middle. CDR1 MDHEN and CDR2 SYDVKM come from the germline V gene.

This chain joins TRBV30 and TRBJ1-1; D gene ambiguous. Germline-derived CDR1 and CDR2 are GTSNPN and SVGIG (reference sequence). There are 13 residues in the CDR3. The V end lost 0 bases, the J end lost 0 bases, and 5 bases lay between the germline ends. The CDR3 reads CAWSVEVNTEAFF. The CDR3 DNA reads TGTGCCTGGAGTGTAGAGGTGAACACTGAAGCTTTCTTT.

As for this clone: At the DNA level, this CDR3 is encoded by other sequences in the same sample as well. The V and J genes are TRBV19 and TRBJ1-5; maybe TRBD1 (6 bases). This CDR3 contains 13 residues. The germline V gene has CDR1 LNHDA and CDR2 SQIVND (reference sequence). Trimming removed 5 bases from V and 3 bases from J, with 8 bases in between. The CDR3 spells CASSRTVNQPQHF. Here the CDR3 DNA reads TGTGCCAGTAGTCGGACAGTCAATCAGCCCCAGCATTTT.

The chain links TRBV3-1 (or the pseudogene TRBV3-2) to TRBJ2-5, with 7 bases aligning to TRBD1. Losses at the gene ends were 1 base for V and 0 bases for J; bases not matched to a gene: 5. CDR1 and CDR2 (germline): LGHDT, YNNKEL (reference sequence). CDR3 length: 16 residues. The CDR3 loop reads CASSQGGTAYQETQYF. The CDR3 bases are TGTGCCAGCAGCCAAGGGGGGACAGCATACCAAGAGACCCAGTACTTC.

The chain combines TRBV30 with TRBJ1-2; D possibly corresponds to TRBD1 (5 bases). Deletions cut 4 bases from V and 4 bases from J, with 13 bases between. The germline V gene has CDR1 GTSNPN and CDR2 SVGIG (reference sequence). This CDR3 region has 13 residues. The CDR3 here is CAWTFGGGYGYTF. The CDR3 bases are TGTGCCTGGACCTTCGGGGGGGGCTATGGCTACACCTTC. Looking up the rest from reference TRBV30 and TRBJ1-2 gives the full variable domain: SQTIHQWPATLVQPVGSPLSLECTVEGTSNPNLYWYRQAAGRGLQLLFYSVGIGQISSEVPQNLSASRPQDRQFILSSKKLLLSDSGFYLCAWTFGGGYGYTFGSGTRLTVV.

The genes are TRBV15 and TRBJ1-4; unclear D gene. The CDR3 is made up of 15 amino acids. The germline V gene has CDR1 LNHNV and CDR2 YYDKDF (reference sequence). The V gene lost 3 bases and the J gene lost 0 bases, with 8 bases spanning the gap. The CDR3 nucleotides read TGTGCCACCAGCAGGTCCAGGCCAACTAATGAAAAACTGTTTTTT. Translating gives CATSRSRPTNEKLFF.

This clone showed up just a few times. V is TRBV11-2 and J is TRBJ1-3; D gene ambiguous. V was trimmed by 1 base and J by 0 bases, leaving 10 bases between them. Germline V gene sequence: CDR1 SGHAT, CDR2 FQNNGV. The CDR3 is made up of 16 amino acids. The CDR3, as DNA: TGTGCCAGCAGCTTAGTAGGCGGCAGCTCTGGAAACACCATATATTTT. Translation gives CASSLVGGSSGNTIYF.

The chain combines TRBV6-6 with TRBJ1-1; D remains unclear. The CDR3 is 12 amino acids. Germline V gene lookup returns CDR1 MNHNY and CDR2 SVGAGI (reference sequence). V was shortened by 2 bases and J by 5 bases, with 6 bases between the two germline ends. The CDR3 protein is CASSYVGTEAFF. The CDR3, as DNA: TGTGCCAGCAGTTACGTCGGTACTGAAGCTTTCTTT.

This clone was found a few times. This chain joins TRBV6-6 and TRBJ1-5, with D tentatively TRBD1 (5 bases). Germline V gives CDR1 MNHNY, CDR2 SVGAGI (reference sequence). This CDR3 spans 15 amino acids. The V end lost 2 bases, the J end lost 0 bases, and 8 bases lay between the germline ends. Here the CDR3 DNA reads TGTGCCAGCAGTTACCCACAGGATAGCAATCAGCCCCAGCATTTT. Protein: CASSYPQDSNQPQHF.

The rearrangement uses TRBV19 and TRBJ1-5; TRBD1 is a possible D gene (5 bases). In germline, CDR1 is LNHDA, CDR2 SQIVND (reference sequence). Trimming cost V 2 bases and J 3 bases, with 8 bases left between them. This CDR3 has 14 amino acids. The CDR3 bases are TGTGCCAGTAGTATACGACAGATCAATCAGCCCCAGCATTTT. This sequence encodes CASSIRQINQPQHF.

This rearrangement joins TRBV7-9 to TRBJ2-5; the D gene is possibly TRBD1 (6 bases). Germline assignment: CDR1 SEHNR and CDR2 FQNEAQ (reference sequence). Trimming cost V 3 bases and J 5 bases, with 13 bases left between them. The CDR3 sequence is 14 residues long. The CDR3 protein is CASSFGGARETQYF. The CDR3 DNA sequence: TGTGCCAGCAGCTTTGGGGGCGCGAGGGAGACCCAGTACTTC.

The chain uses TRBV30 and TRBJ2-7, with 14 nucleotides matching TRBD2. The CDR3 has 13 residues. Germline-derived CDR1 and CDR2 are GTSNPN and SVGIG (reference sequence). With 8 bases clipped from V and 6 bases from J, the junction kept 6 bases outside the gene matches. CDR3: CASPGTSGSEQYF. CDR3 DNA: TGTGCCAGTCCCGGGACTAGCGGGAGCGAGCAGTACTTC.

This clone was seen a handful of times. The chain combines TRBV24-1 with TRBJ2-2; possibly TRBD2 for D (7 bases). In germline, CDR1 is KGHDR, CDR2 SFDVKD. The CDR3 is made up of 17 amino acids. The V and J ends lost 1 base and 6 bases respectively, with 17 bases between them. The CDR3 is CATSDFTGGLTAGELFF. CDR3 nucleotide sequence: TGTGCCACCAGTGATTTCACGGGGGGCCTAACAGCCGGGGAGCTGTTTTTT.

V is TRBV30 and J is TRBJ2-3; 11 bases agree with TRBD2. This CDR3 has 15 residues. The V gene's germline CDR1 is GTSNPN and CDR2 SVGIG (reference sequence). V lost 3 bases, J lost 0 bases, and 2 bases stayed unmatched. For the CDR3, the DNA is TGTGCCTGGAGGTTAGCGGGAGGGAGCACAGATACGCAGTATTTT. Translating it yields CAWRLAGGSTDTQYF.

This rearrangement joins TRBV18 to TRBJ2-1; 7 positions match TRBD1. V trimming: 6 bases; J trimming: 0 bases; junction bases outside the gene matches: 17. Germline V gene lookup returns CDR1 KGHSH and CDR2 LQKENI. The CDR3 is 19 amino acids. The CDR3 is CASSLRQGSTADSYNEQFF. CDR3 nucleotide sequence: TGTGCCAGCTCCCTTAGACAGGGATCCACCGCGGACTCCTACAATGAGCAGTTCTTC.

CDR3 residues: CASSNSGRNRRYTQYF. CDR3 coding DNA: TGCGCCAGCAGTAATAGCGGGAGGAACCGGCGCTATACGCAGTATTTT. V usage is TRBV10-2 and J usage is TRBJ2-3; TRBD2 matches at 10 bases. This CDR3 is 16 amino acids long. J was trimmed by 7 bases and V by 5 bases; bases with no gene match: 12. Germline CDR1 and CDR2: WSHSY and SAAADI.

The V call is TRBV15, the J call TRBJ2-7; D is unresolved. There are 13 residues in the CDR3. Per germline, CDR1 LNHNV and CDR2 YYDKDF (reference sequence). V lost 0 bases and J lost 3, with 6 bases in between. The CDR3 bases are TGTGCCACCAGCAGAGAGATCTACTACGAGCAGTACTTC. This translates into CATSREIYYEQYF.

The chain carries TRBV7-2 and TRBJ2-7, with TRBD2 matching over 9 bases. The germline V gene encodes CDR1 SGHTA and CDR2 FQGNSA. CDR3 length: 14 residues. Unmatched junction bases numbered 0, after V lost 3 bases and J lost 0 bases. DNA for the CDR3: TGTGCCAGCAGCTTTAGCGGGAGCTCCTACGAGCAGTACTTC. Translated: CASSFSGSSYEQYF.